This T cell receptor (beta chain) was observed in a study of post-analysis software for immune sequencing data (dated by TCRdb to between 2014 and 2016). Concerning the study at large: The recorded disease courses included relapsing-remitting, secondary progressive and progressive-relapsing multiple sclerosis, and some patients had no subtype annotation. The patient repertoires were set against about eleven previously published healthy control repertoires from donors whose ages ranged from roughly 6 to 27 years. A subset of samples was prepared in parallel using single-end sample barcoding, then pooled and co-amplified after Illumina adapter ligation. Broader findings and caveats from the paper: Four to six TRBV segments, including TRBV5-6, TRBV5-1 and TRBV20-1, were significantly more frequent in patients than controls. Direct clustering with F measure revealed strong co-clustering of samples prepared in the same batch, which led to a batch-effect correction. Normalized Chao1 diversity was significantly lower in multiple sclerosis patients than controls, suggesting substantial peripheral T-cell clonal expansion. The multiple sclerosis patient group was slightly younger than the control group.

The germline V gene (reference sequence) provides CDR1 DFQATT and CDR2 SNEGSKA. Deletion took 4 bases off V and 2 bases off J, with a span of 12 bases between the germline ends. CDR3 length: 13 amino acids, cysteine to phenylalanine. The DNA shown is the 39-base CDR3, in frame from base 1. The method was PCR. TCRdb names Illumina HiSeq 2500 as the instrument used. To reduce PCR and sequencing biases, unique molecular identifiers were incorporated into the TCR beta cDNA libraries. Per 1 to 10 million input T cells, roughly 500,000 cDNA molecules were obtained, such that each molecule approximated one T cell. The patient libraries were prepared and sequenced using the same protocol as the earlier healthy control dataset. Samples belonging to the same batch were prepared together, multiplexed and sequenced on a shared HiSeq lane. From the authors' description of their analysis: MIGEC was used to process the raw barcoded reads, and molecular identifier groups with only a single read were discarded before consensus assembly and CDR3 extraction. VDJtools was used for post-analysis of the clonotype tables, and diversity was normalized by down-sampling every dataset to the size of the smallest sample. In repertoire overlap clustering, CDR3 amino acid sequences, but not nucleotide sequences, were matched to correct batch-related cross-sample contamination. TCRdb reanalyzed the raw reads on its own, using fastp at Q25 for trimming and MiXCR for clone calling, and kept in-frame beta chains. Rows merge per CDR3 protein into single entries with the most common DNA and genes. V and J calls and clone size were set by TCRdb, not the authors. The sample data list roughly 800,000 distinct CDR3 sequences, and roughly half of these were observed just once. Together, the top ten hold about 4.8% of the sample.

Concerning this clonotype: Its antigen is currently not known. Qualities for individual bases were not recorded, and no much larger clone is one base off.

TCR beta repertoires were profiled from peripheral blood of over 10 young patients with multiple sclerosis to demonstrate the VDJtools post-analysis software. The multiple sclerosis patients were children and adolescents ranging in age from roughly 6 to 16 years. Sequenced sample: blood. The chain is encoded by TRBV20-1 joined to TRBJ2-7; the D gene cannot be resolved reliably. The receptor comes from a girl aged 10 to 17 with multiple sclerosis. In nucleotide form, the sequence is TGCAGTGCTACGTCCGGGTTTCCCTACGAGCAGTACTTC. Its translation is CSATSGFPYEQYF.